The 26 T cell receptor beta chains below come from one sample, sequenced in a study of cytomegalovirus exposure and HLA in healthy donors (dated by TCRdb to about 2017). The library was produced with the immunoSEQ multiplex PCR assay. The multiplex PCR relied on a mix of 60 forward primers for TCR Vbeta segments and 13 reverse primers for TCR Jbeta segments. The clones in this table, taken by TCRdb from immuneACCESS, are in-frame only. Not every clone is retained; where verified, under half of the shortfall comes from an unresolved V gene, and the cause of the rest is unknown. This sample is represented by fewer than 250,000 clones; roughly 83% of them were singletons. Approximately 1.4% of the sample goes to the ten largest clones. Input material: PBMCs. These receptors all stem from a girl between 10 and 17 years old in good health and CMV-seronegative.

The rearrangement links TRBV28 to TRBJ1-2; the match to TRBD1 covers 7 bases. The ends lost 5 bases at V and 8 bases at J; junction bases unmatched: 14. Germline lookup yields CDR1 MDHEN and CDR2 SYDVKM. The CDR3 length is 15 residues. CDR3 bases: TGTGCCAGCAGTCGAGAAGGACAGGACCTGAAAGGCTACACCTTC. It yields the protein CASSREGQDLKGYTF.

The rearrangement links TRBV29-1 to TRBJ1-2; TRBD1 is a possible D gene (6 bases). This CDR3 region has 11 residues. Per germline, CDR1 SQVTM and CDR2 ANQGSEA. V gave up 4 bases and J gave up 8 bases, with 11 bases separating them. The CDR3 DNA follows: TGCAGCGTTGCGGAGGGGGGGGGCTACACCTTC. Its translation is CSVAEGGGYTF.

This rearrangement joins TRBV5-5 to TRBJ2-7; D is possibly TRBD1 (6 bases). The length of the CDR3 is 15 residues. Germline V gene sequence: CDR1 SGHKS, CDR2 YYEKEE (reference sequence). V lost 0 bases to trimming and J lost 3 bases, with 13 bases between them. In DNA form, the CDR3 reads TGTGCCAGCAGCTTGGAATGGGACATTATCTACGAGCAGTACTTC. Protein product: CASSLEWDIIYEQYF.

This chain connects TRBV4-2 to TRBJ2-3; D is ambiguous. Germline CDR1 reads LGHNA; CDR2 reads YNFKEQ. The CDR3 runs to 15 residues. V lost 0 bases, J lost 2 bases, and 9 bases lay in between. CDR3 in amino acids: CASSQDRRHTDTQYF. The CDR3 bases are TGTGCCAGCAGCCAAGATAGGCGGCACACAGATACGCAGTATTTT.

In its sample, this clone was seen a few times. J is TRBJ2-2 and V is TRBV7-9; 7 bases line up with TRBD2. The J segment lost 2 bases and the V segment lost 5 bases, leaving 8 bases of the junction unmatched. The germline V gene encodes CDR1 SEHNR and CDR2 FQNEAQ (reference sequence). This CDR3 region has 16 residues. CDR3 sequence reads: CASSRRLAGNTGELFF. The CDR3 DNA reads TGTGCCAGCAGCCGACGACTAGCCGGTAACACCGGGGAGCTGTTTTTT.

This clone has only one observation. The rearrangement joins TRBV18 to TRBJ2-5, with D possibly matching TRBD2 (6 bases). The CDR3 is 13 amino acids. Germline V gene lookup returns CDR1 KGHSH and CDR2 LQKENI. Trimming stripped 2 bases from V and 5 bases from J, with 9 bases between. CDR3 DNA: TGTGCCAGCTCACCAGCGGGGTGGGAGACCCAGTACTTC. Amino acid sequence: CASSPAGWETQYF. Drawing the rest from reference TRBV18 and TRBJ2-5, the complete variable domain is NAGVMQNPRHLVRRRGQEARLRCSPMKGHSHVYWYRQLPEEGLKFMVYLQKENIIDESGMPKERFSAEFPKEGPSILRIQQVVRGDSAAYFCASSPAGWETQYFGPGTRLLVL.

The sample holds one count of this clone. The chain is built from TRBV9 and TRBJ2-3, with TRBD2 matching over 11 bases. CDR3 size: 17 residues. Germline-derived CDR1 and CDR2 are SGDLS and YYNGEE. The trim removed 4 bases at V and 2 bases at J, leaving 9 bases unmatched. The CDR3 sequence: CASSSLPTSGVTDTQYF. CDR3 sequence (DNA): TGTGCCAGCAGCTCACTCCCGACTAGCGGGGTCACAGATACGCAGTATTTT.

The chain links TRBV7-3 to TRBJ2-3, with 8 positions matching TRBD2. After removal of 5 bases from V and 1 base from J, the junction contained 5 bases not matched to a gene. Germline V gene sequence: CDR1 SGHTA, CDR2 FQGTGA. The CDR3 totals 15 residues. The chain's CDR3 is CASSAGGAGTDTQYF. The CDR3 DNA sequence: TGTGCCAGCAGCGCCGGGGGGGCGGGCACAGATACGCAGTATTTT.

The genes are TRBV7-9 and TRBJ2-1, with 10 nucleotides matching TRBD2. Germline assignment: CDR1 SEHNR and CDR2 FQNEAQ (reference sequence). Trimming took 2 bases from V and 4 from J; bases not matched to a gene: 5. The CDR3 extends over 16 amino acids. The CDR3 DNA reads TGTGCCAGCAGCTTACCCCGGACTAGCGGTTACAATGAGCAGTTCTTC. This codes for CASSLPRTSGYNEQFF. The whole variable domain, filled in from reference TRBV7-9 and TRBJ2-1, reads DTGVSQNPRHKITKRGQNVTFRCDPISEHNRLYWYRQTLGQGPEFLTYFQNEAQLEKSRLLSDRFSAERPKGSFSTLEIQRTEQGDSAMYLCASSLPRTSGYNEQFFGPGTRLTVL.

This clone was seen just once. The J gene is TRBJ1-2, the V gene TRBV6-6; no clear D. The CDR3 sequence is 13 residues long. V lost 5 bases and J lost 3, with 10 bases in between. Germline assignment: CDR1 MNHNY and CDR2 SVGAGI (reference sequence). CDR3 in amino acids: CASSPRGYYGYTF. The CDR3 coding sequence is TGTGCCAGCAGTCCCCGGGGTTACTATGGCTACACCTTC.

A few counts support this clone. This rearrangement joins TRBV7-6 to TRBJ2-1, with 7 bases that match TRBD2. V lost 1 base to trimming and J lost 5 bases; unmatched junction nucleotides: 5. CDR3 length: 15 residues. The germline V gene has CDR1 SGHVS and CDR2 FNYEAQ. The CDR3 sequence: CASSLVAGVNNEQFF. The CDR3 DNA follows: TGTGCCAGCAGCTTAGTTGCGGGAGTAAACAATGAGCAGTTCTTC. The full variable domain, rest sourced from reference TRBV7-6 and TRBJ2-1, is GAGVSQSPRYKVTKRGQDVALRCDPISGHVSLYWYRQALGQGPEFLTYFNYEAQQDKSGLPNDRFSAERPEGSISTLTIQRTEQRDSAMYRCASSLVAGVNNEQFFGPGTRLTVL.

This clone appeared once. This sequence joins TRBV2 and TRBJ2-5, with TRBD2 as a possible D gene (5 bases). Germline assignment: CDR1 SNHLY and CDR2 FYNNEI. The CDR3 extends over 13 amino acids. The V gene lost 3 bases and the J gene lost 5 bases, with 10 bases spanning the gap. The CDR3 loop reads CASSDWVAETQYF. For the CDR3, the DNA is TGTGCCAGCAGTGACTGGGTAGCGGAGACCCAGTACTTC. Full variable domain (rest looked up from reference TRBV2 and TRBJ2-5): EPEVTQTPSHQVTQMGQEVILRCVPISNHLYFYWYRQILGQKVEFLVSFYNNEISEKSEIFDDQFSVERPDGSNFTLKIRSTKLEDSAMYFCASSDWVAETQYFGPGTRLLVL.

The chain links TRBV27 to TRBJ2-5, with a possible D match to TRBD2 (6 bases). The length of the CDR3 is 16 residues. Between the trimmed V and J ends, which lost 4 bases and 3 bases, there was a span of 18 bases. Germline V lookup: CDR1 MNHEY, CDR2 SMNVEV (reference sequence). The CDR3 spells CASSSIRRGFEETQYF. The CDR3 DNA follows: TGTGCCAGCAGTTCCATCCGCCGGGGGTTCGAAGAGACCCAGTACTTC.

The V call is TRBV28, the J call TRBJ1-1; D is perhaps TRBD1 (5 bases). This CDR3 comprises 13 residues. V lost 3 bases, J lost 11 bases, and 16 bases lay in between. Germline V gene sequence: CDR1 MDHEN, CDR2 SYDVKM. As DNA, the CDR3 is TGTGCCAGCAGTTTTGAAGGGGTTGTCGGCGCTTTCTTT. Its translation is CASSFEGVVGAFF.

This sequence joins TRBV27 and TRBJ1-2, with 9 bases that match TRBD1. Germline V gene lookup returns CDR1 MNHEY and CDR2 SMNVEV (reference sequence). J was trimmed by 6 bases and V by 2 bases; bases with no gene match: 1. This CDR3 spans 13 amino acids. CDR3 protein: CASSLNRGHGYTF. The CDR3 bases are TGTGCCAGCAGTTTAAACAGGGGGCATGGCTACACCTTC.

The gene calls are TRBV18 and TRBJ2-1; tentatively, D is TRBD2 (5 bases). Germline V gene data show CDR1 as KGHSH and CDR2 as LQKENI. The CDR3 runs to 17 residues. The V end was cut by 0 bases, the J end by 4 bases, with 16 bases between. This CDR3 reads CASSPPPAESVYNEQFF. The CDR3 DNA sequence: TGTGCCAGCTCACCACCGCCAGCGGAGAGCGTTTACAATGAGCAGTTCTTC.

This CDR3 is CASRQGGTYEQYF. DNA of the CDR3: TGTGCCAGCAGACAGGGGGGGACCTACGAGCAGTACTTC. The rearrangement links TRBV19 to TRBJ2-7; 9 nucleotides agree with TRBD1. The germline CDR1 and CDR2 sequences are LNHDA and SQIVND (reference sequence). The trim removed 9 bases at V and 2 bases at J, leaving 5 bases unmatched. The CDR3 sequence is 13 residues long.

The CDR3 region is CASYLEGTNTEAFF. As DNA, the CDR3 is TGTGCCAGCTACCTAGAGGGCACGAACACTGAAGCTTTCTTT. This sequence joins TRBV28 and TRBJ1-1; D gene uncertain. Trimming shortened V by 8 bases and J by 1 base, and 14 bases separated the two germline ends. CDR1 is MDHEN, CDR2 SYDVKM, per germline. CDR3 length: 14 residues.

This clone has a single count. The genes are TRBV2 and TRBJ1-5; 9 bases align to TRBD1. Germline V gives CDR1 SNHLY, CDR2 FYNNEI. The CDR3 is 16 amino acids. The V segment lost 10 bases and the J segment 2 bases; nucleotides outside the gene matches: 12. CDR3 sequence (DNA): TGTGCCACCCAACAGGGGGCTAGAGGAGGCAATCAGCCCCAGCATTTT. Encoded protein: CATQQGARGGNQPQHF.

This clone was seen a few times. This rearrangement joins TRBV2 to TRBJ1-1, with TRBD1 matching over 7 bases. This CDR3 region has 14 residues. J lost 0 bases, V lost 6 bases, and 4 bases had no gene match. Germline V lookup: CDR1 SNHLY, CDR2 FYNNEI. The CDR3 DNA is TGTGCCAGCAGGAAAGGGGGCATGAACACTGAAGCTTTCTTT. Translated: CASRKGGMNTEAFF. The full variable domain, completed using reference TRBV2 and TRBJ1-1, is EPEVTQTPSHQVTQMGQEVILRCVPISNHLYFYWYRQILGQKVEFLVSFYNNEISEKSEIFDDQFSVERPDGSNFTLKIRSTKLEDSAMYFCASRKGGMNTEAFFGQGTRLTVV.

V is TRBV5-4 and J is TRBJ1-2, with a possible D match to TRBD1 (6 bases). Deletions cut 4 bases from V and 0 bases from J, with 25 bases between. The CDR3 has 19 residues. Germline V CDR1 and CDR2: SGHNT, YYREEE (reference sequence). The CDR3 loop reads CASSPMRGGTQQSNYGYTF. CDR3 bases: TGTGCCAGCAGCCCAATGCGGGGGGGGACACAGCAGTCTAACTATGGCTACACCTTC.

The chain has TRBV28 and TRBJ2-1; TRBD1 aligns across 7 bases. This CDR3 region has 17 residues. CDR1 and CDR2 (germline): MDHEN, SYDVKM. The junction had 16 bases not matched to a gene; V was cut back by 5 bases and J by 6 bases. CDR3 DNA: TGTGCCAGCAGTCCCCTCCCCAGTCGGGGACAGAGCAATGAGCAGTTCTTC. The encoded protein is CASSPLPSRGQSNEQFF.

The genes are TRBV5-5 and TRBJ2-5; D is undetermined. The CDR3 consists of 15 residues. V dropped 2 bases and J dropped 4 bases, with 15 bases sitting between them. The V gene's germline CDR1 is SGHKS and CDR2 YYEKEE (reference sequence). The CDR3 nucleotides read TGTGCCAGCAGCTTTCTATCCGAGCCGGGAGAGACCCAGTACTTC. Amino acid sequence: CASSFLSEPGETQYF.

CDR3 nucleotide sequence: TGTGCCAGTAGCACTTACAGGGGCTACACCTTC. It specifies CASSTYRGYTF. The chain recombines TRBV19 with TRBJ1-2; weak D call: TRBD1 (5 bases). Between the trimmed V and J ends, which lost 6 bases and 8 bases, there was a span of 10 bases. Germline V gives CDR1 LNHDA, CDR2 SQIVND (reference sequence). This CDR3 contains 11 residues.

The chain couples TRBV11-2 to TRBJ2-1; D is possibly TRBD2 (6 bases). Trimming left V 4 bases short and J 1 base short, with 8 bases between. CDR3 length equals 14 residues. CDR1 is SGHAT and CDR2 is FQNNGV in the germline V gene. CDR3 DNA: TGTGCCAGCAGCTCCGGGACTTCCTACAATGAGCAGTTCTTC. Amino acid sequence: CASSSGTSYNEQFF.

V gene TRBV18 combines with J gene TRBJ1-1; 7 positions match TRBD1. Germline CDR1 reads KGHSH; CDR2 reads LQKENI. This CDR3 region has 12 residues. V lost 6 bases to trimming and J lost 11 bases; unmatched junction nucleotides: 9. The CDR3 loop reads CASSPRQGGAFF. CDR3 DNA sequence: TGTGCCAGCTCGCCCAGACAGGGAGGTGCTTTCTTT.